This TCR beta chain was observed in a study of control samples from healthy donors and cancer patients. Assay: immunoSEQ multiplex PCR; the TCRdb copy retains only in-frame clones and omits some. This table holds about 120,000 clones, 80% to 90% found once. V shed 0 bases and J 8 bases; nucleotides not matched to a gene: 11. Per the germline V gene, CDR1 is SNHLY and CDR2 is FYNNEI. The CDR3 is made up of 17 amino acids. This TCR derives from a man aged 55 to 70 in good health. Sequencing was done on a sample of blood. V gene TRBV2 combines with J gene TRBJ1-4; 8 bases fit TRBD1. The CDR3 DNA is TGTGCCAGCAGTGAAGCCCAATTGGGACAGGCGCCCGAAAAACTGTTTTTT. Residues: CASSEAQLGQAPEKLFF.